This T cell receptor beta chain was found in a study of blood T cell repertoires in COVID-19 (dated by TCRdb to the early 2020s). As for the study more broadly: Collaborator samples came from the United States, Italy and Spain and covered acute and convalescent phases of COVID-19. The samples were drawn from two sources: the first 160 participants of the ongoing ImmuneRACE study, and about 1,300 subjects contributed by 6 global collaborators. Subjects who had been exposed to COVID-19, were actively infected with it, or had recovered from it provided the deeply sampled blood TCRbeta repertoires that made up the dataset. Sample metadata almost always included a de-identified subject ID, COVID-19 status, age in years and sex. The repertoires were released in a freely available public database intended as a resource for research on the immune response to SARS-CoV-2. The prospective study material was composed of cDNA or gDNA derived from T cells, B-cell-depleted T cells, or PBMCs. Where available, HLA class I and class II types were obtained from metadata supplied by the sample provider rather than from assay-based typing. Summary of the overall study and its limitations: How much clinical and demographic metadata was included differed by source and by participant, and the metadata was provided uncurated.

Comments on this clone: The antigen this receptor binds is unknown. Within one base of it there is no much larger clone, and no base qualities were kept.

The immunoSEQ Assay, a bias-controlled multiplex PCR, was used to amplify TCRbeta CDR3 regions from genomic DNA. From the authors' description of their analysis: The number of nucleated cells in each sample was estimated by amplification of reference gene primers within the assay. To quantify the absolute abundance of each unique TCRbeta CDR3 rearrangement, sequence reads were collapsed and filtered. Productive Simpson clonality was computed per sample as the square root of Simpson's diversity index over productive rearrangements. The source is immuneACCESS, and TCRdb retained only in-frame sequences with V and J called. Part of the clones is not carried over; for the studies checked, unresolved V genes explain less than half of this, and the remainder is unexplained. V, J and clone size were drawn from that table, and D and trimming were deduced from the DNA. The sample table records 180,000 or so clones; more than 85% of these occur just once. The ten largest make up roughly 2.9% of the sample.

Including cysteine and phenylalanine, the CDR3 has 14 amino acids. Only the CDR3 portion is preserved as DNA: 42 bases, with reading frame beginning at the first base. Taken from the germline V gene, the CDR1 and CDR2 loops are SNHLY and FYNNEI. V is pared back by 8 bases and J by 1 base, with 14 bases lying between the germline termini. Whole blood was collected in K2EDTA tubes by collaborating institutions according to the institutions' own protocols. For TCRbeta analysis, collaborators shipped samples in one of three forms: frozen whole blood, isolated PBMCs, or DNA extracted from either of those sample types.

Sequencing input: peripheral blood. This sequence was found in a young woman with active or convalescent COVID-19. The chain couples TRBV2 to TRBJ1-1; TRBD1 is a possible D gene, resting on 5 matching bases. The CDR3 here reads CASRPGLTNTEAFF. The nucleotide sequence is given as TGTGCCAGCCGTCCGGGACTGACGAACACTGAAGCTTTCTTT.